This paragraph reports one T cell receptor beta chain. Its antigen is unknown. No much larger clone exists at a distance of one base, and base qualities are not known. The receptor library was made with the immunoSEQ multiplex PCR assay. For the multiplex PCR, a mixture combining 60 forward primers for TCR Vbeta segments and 13 reverse primers for TCR Jbeta segments was used. Amplification of the CDR3 region of rearranged TCR beta genes was performed with a multiplex PCR assay on genomic DNA. On the Illumina HiSeq System, the amplified TCR beta libraries were sequenced as 87-base-pair reads. The published analysis was carried out like this. A later analysis tallied around 87 million unique TCR beta chains across the 660 or so repertoires, and roughly 11 million of those chains were shared by two or more donors. To remove PCR and sequencing errors, raw reads were error-corrected and collapsed into unique sequences using a nearest-neighbor algorithm that merged closely related sequences. Alignment of CDR3 sequences to IMGT reference sequences was used to assign V, D and J gene segments. For a sequence to be retained, a match of at least six nucleotides to both a V gene segment and a J gene segment was required. Rearrangements were classified as productive when the CDR3 lacked stop codons and remained in frame with V and J, and all other rearrangements were classified as non-productive. Following IMGT convention, CDR3 was defined as the stretch from the second conserved V-encoded cysteine up to the conserved J-encoded phenylalanine. The earlier analysis of about 590 of the donors excluded sequences that lacked an unambiguous match to a single V gene segment. An earlier analysis of several hundred of the donors called V segments functional above 56.7% productive rearrangements and segregating when the between-donor standard deviation exceeded 5%. A statistical classification framework was built to diagnose cytomegalovirus status from the catalog of TCR beta chain sequences. In a later analysis, TCR nucleotide sequences were compared against IMGT/GENE-DB human TR gene sequences so that V and J genes could be assigned. In a later analysis, CDR3 sequences and most-parsimonious VDJ recombination scenarios were assigned using the TCRdist pipeline. In a later analysis, every TCR beta chain was defined by the combination of its CDR3 amino acid sequence and its V-gene family, and reads without a unique V-gene family were dropped. As a way to deal with suspected cross-contamination and a sequencing artifact, a later analysis dropped 450 to 600 nucleotide sequences that were highly shared and had low generation probability. In a later analysis, a clonal expansion index was calculated for each public chain from normalized within-repertoire ranks of inferred template counts. A later analysis computed generation probabilities with a VDJ recombination model fitted to out-of-frame rearrangements, and checked the results against IGoR. In a later analysis, TCR-TCR, TCR-HLA and TCR-CMV co-occurrence was scored with hypergeometric tests, and a repertoire-size bias correction was applied to TCR pairs. False discovery rates were estimated in a later analysis by permuting HLA or CMV assignments 20 times. In a later analysis, co-occurring TCRs were grouped with DBSCAN, and TCRdist sequence similarity was added when clustering was performed within HLA-allele-positive subsets. For co-occurrence clustering, repertoires with fewer than 30,000 or more than 120,000 public chains were excluded, along with roughly 5 repertoires with anomalous nucleotide sharing. Imported from immuneACCESS, the table was reduced by TCRdb to in-frame sequences with V and J called. These copies leave out some clones; in studies compared against another copy, an unresolved V gene accounts for under half, and the cause of the remainder is not known. D and trimming come from the DNA, and the V and J calls and clone size come from that table. The sample table records about 99,000 clones; roughly 72% of these occur just once. Of the sample, 5% to 6% falls within the top ten clones.

The data originate from a study of cytomegalovirus exposure and HLA in healthy donors (dated by TCRdb to 2016 to 2017). At the level of the whole study: In an earlier analysis of under 600 of the donors, less than 350 Gb of sequence data and 90 million to 120 million unique TCR beta sequences from 150 million to 200 million T cells were reported. Approximately 330 gigabases of sequencing data and roughly 81 million unique TCR sequences made up an early release that covered approximately 650 HLA-typed donors. Of the 398 genotyped donors, around 81% fell in the genetic ancestry cluster associated with self-reported Caucasian donors. The study aimed to test whether cataloging public T cell receptors could reveal signatures of past pathogen exposure. The study used immunosequencing to profile the T cell repertoires of under 700 subjects and linked those repertoires to cytomegalovirus serostatus. Besides the first cohort of around 670 subjects, a separate validation cohort made up of 90 to 150 different subjects was used. The study combined high-throughput TCR immunosequencing, statistical association of individual TCRs with disease status, and machine learning to predict cytomegalovirus infection status. To study patterns of TCR occurrence, a later analysis re-analyzed previously published TCR beta repertoires from under 750 donors and added high-resolution HLA genotyping. Rather than using new phenotypic data, the later analysis identified candidate immune exposures from TCR beta sequences and from how often those sequences occurred across donors. To decide whether each TCR beta V gene segment behaved as functional or pseudogenic, an earlier analysis of approximately 620 of the donors relied on high-throughput TCR beta sequencing. Alongside the repertoire data, information on donor age, sex, ethnicity and CMV serostatus was compiled. A later genetic analysis used genome-wide SNP genotypes for about three fifths of the 666 donors, treating that subset as a discovery cohort. Every repertoire in the discovery cohort had been generated on one and the same sequencing platform. HLA typing included class I and class II loci at four-digit resolution. Typing coverage differed by locus: A, B, C, DRB1 and DQB1 were typed in roughly 629-630 donors, DQA1 in approximately 520, DPA1 in 600 to 610, and DPB1 in around 490. Roughly 5 DR-DQ haplotypes were handled as single units for association and clustering, since linkage in the cohort was strong. Among some 410 genotyped donors of the cohort, an average of around 220,000 unique TCR beta nucleotide sequences was sequenced per donor, of which roughly 17% were non-productive.

The cohort comprised under 700 healthy bone marrow donors. At the time of sampling, all cohort members were nominally healthy, though unrecorded immune exposures were likely present. The donor tested CMV seropositive and was one of the 289 seropositive cohort members. Each donor provided a peripheral blood sample, and peripheral blood mononuclear cells were used for TCR beta sequencing. Genomic DNA was extracted from the blood cell samples with the Qiagen DNeasy Blood Extraction Kit. The paper's findings and limits, for the study overall: Assigning TCR associations to individual alleles was difficult when HLA alleles, especially DR and DQ, strongly co-occurred. CMV serostatus was the only immune exposure information available for the cohort. A further reported finding was that TCR beta sequences accurately predicted the HLA-A and HLA-B alleles for most subjects in the first cohort. At a false discovery rate of 0.05, a later analysis linked under 20,000 TCR beta sequences to specific HLA alleles. The authors suggested that the approach could potentially be extended to other disease states and immunological phenotypes. The 87-base-pair reads could not distinguish some IMGT-functional V segments, including TRBV6-2 and TRBV6-3, so those segments were excluded. Because some donors lacked HLA typing at each locus, the association tests relied only on the typed subset. In an earlier analysis of 450 to 750 of the donors, most TCR beta V segments appeared in productive rearrangements about 87% or about 30% of the time, broadly matching IMGT annotations. Linkage disequilibrium might explain the correlated functional status among segregating V segments, but an unknown experimental factor could not be ruled out. A later analysis reported that several top co-occurrence clusters appeared linked to parvovirus B19, influenza, CMV and Epstein-Barr virus. A cluster of highly shared sequence variants was judged likely to represent a technical artifact of the sequencing pipeline. The classifier was reported to diagnose cytomegalovirus status with high specificity and sensitivity in both the original cohort and the validation cohort. According to a later analysis, most CMV-associated TCR beta chains appeared to be HLA-restricted, and the HLA associations seemed to be driven largely by CMV exposure. A later analysis found that HLA-associated TCR beta chains were more clonally expanded and had lower generation probabilities than equally common non-associated chains. In a later analysis, TCR association rates were found to vary across HLA loci, with the most associated TCRs seen for DRB1 alleles and the fewest for HLA-C alleles. Because counts were too low, roughly 18 rarely observed V segments, including chromosome 9 orphons, were left out of the earlier analysis of several hundred of the donors. The cohort was sequenced for TCR beta chains only, and without alpha or paired-chain data the features that could be detected were limited. Most TCR sequences were observed very rarely across donors, whereas some public TCRs were present in many individuals. In a later genetic analysis, a missense DCLRE1C variant was associated with V-gene and J-gene trimming of TCR beta chains, and the association was replicated in an independent cohort. Sequencing depth was assumed to be roughly uniform across donors in the presence/absence analyses, though that assumption may not hold. The study listed over 150 TCR beta chains as associated with cytomegalovirus. A few of the identified cytomegalovirus-associated TCR beta chains were confirmed in vitro to be specific for cytomegalovirus antigens. According to a later genetic analysis, donors in an Asian-associated ancestry cluster had fewer N-insertions in productive TCRs than the roughly 700-donor mean.

The CDR3 measures 15 amino acids from cysteine to phenylalanine. Only CDR3 DNA remains: 45 bases, in frame from the first base. Ends trimmed: V by 2 bases, J by 4 bases; bases unmatched to a gene: 5. The germline V gene encodes CDR1 MDHEN and CDR2 SYDVKM. This receptor was taken from a woman aged 18-30 years in good health and CMV-seropositive. The sequenced sample was PBMCs. This chain joins TRBV28 to TRBJ1-5, with TRBD1 identical over 7 junction bases. CDR3 region: CASSLAGGGNQPQHF. The nucleotide sequence reads as follows: TGTGCCAGCAGTTTAGCAGGGGGAGGAAATCAGCCCCAGCATTTT.